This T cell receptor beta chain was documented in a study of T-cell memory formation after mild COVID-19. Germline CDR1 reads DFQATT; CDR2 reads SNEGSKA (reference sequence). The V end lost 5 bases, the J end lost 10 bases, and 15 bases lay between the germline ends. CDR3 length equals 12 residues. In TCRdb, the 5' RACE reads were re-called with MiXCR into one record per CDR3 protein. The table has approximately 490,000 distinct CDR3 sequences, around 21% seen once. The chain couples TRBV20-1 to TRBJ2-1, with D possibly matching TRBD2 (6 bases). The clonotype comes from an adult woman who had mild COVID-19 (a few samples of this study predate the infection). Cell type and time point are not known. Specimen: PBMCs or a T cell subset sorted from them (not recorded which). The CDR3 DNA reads TGCAGTGCTTCGGGGGAGTTAGGCGAGCAGTTCTTC. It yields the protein CSASGELGEQFF.